The entry below gives a single T cell receptor beta chain sequence along with its context. The sample comes from a study of blood T cell repertoires in COVID-19. Across the whole study: Material from acute and convalescent COVID-19 was sourced from the United States, Italy and Spain.

Method: immunoSEQ multiplex PCR; TCRdb's copy keeps in-frame clones and lacks some. Counted here are approximately 150,000 clones, 80% to 90% occurring once; the ten biggest clones make up over 12%. Everyone who took part was roughly 18 to 89 years old, and they came from about two dozen US areas. Participants' reported clinical history set cohort assignment. The CDR3 is 13 residues long. In germline, CDR1 is SGHVS, CDR2 FNYEAQ. The V end lost 3 bases, the J end lost 8 bases, and 8 bases lay between the germline ends. The receptor comes from a man aged 50 or older who had recovered from COVID-19. Sequenced material: PBMCs or T cells enriched from blood (not recorded which). The V call is TRBV7-6, the J call TRBJ1-6; D gene ambiguous. The CDR3 here is CASSFNLDSPLHF. The CDR3, as DNA: TGTGCCAGCAGCTTCAACCTAGATTCACCCCTCCACTTT.